These T cell receptor beta chains were read from a single sample in a study of OX40 agonist ivuxolimab in advanced cancers. Produced via immunoSEQ multiplex PCR; TCRdb's table is partial and in-frame only. The table lists 15,000 to 17,000 clones, roughly 77% of them singletons. This specimen consisted of CD4+ or CD8+ T cells sorted from blood, obtained in a trial of the OX40 agonist ivuxolimab. These receptors all come from an adult with an advanced solid tumor such as melanoma, head and neck, liver or kidney cancer. Each CDR3 is given with its conserved first and last residue. A D gene is named only where the DNA matches it firmly. The listing skips clone size in some rows; elsewhere it reads once, few, many or a size class.

V,D,J,size,DNA,CDR3
TRBV7-8,-,TRBJ1-1,-,TGTGCCAGCAGCCCGGGGGCGGCGAACACTGAAGCTTTCTTT,CASSPGAANTEAFF
TRBV28,-,TRBJ1-2,-,TGTGCCAGCAGTTTAGACAGTTATGGCTACACCTTC,CASSLDSYGYTF
TRBV29-1,TRBD1,TRBJ2-7,-,TGCAGCGTGGGACAGGGGGCCCCCCTCGAGCAGTACTTC,CSVGQGAPLEQYF
TRBV9,TRBD2,TRBJ2-1,-,TGTGCCAGCAGCGTGGAGACTAGCGGACCTTACAATGAGCAGTTCTTC,CASSVETSGPYNEQFF
TRBV9,TRBD2,TRBJ2-7,-,TGTGCCAGCAGTTCTAGCGGGAGTGGTTCCCACGAGCAGTACTTC,CASSSSGSGSHEQYF
TRBV30,-,TRBJ1-4,-,TGTGCCTGGGGGGACGGAAGGAATGAAAAACTGTTTTTT,CAWGDGRNEKLFF
TRBV18,TRBD1,TRBJ2-7,-,TGTGCCAGCTCACCTCCCGGGACAGGGGCGATCTACGAGCAGTACTTC,CASSPPGTGAIYEQYF
TRBV7-6,-,TRBJ1-1,-,TGTGCCAGCAGCCCCATCGGATCGTCTAGTGAAGCTTTCTTT,CASSPIGSSSEAFF
TRBV6-5,-,TRBJ2-1,-,TGTGCCAGTGCGAAGGGGTCCCATCACTACAATGAGCAGTTCTTC,CASAKGSHHYNEQFF
TRBV7-9,-,TRBJ1-6,-,TGTGCCAGCAGCTCTAGTGTGCGTCCGACTAATTCACCCCTCCACTTT,CASSSSVRPTNSPLHF
TRBV25-1,TRBD2,TRBJ2-5,medium-sized,TGTGCCAGCAGTGAGAAGGCTAGCGGGGGCCAGGGGGGGACCCAGTACTTC,CASSEKASGGQGGTQYF
TRBV4-1,-,TRBJ1-1,-,TGCGCCAGCAGCCAACTACAGGGCAAGGTCACTGAAGCTTTCTTT,CASSQLQGKVTEAFF
TRBV5-8,-,TRBJ2-1,-,TGTGCCAGCAGCGGTACAGCGAGCTCCTACAATGAGCAGTTCTTC,CASSGTASSYNEQFF
TRBV2,-,TRBJ2-7,-,TGTGCCAGCAGTGCCGGGAGTCGGCCCTACGAGCAGTACTTC,CASSAGSRPYEQYF
TRBV6-4,-,TRBJ2-3,-,TGTGCCAGCAGTGACGGGAGCACAGATACGCAGTATTTT,CASSDGSTDTQYF
TRBV19,-,TRBJ2-1,-,TGTGCCAGTAGTATTAGTCCTCTCGGCTCCTACAATGAGCAGTTCTTC,CASSISPLGSYNEQFF
TRBV6-6,TRBD1,TRBJ2-7,-,TGTGCCACCGGGACAGGGGACTCCTACGAGCAGTACTTC,CATGTGDSYEQYF
TRBV6-1,-,TRBJ1-2,-,TGTGCCAGCAGTTTAGGGGGTAGCTACACCTTC,CASSLGGSYTF
TRBV29-1,-,TRBJ1-1,-,TGCAGCGTTGAAGGGGCGGGACCTGAAGCTTTCTTT,CSVEGAGPEAFF
TRBV6-1,-,TRBJ2-3,-,TGTGCCAGCAGTGAAGGGCAGGAGGCAGATACGCAGTATTTT,CASSEGQEADTQYF
TRBV6-1,-,TRBJ1-1,once,TGTGCCAGCAGTGAAGGGCGTAGGGTGGAAGCTTTCTTT,CASSEGRRVEAFF
TRBV5-1,-,TRBJ2-7,-,TGCGCCAGCAGCTCCGACTCCCCTCGACATGCCTACGAGCAGTACTTC,CASSSDSPRHAYEQYF
TRBV7-6,-,TRBJ2-7,-,TGTGCCAGCAGCTTACACGGCCCGACCTACGAGCAGTACTTC,CASSLHGPTYEQYF
TRBV7-2,-,TRBJ2-1,-,TGTGCCAGCAGCGCAAGAGGGGGGGCTTACAATGAGCAGTTCTTC,CASSARGGAYNEQFF
TRBV9,-,TRBJ1-3,-,TGTGCCAGCAGCCCATCAATGGGATCGGGAAACACCATATATTTT,CASSPSMGSGNTIYF
TRBV15,-,TRBJ1-4,few,TGTGCCACCAGCAGAATAAGGCGGGGAGATGAAAAACTGTTTTTT,CATSRIRRGDEKLFF
TRBV5-1,TRBD2,TRBJ2-7,-,TGCGCCAGCAGCGGAGGGACTAGCGGGCCTAGCTCCTACGAGCAGTACTTC,CASSGGTSGPSSYEQYF
TRBV7-3,-,TRBJ2-7,-,TGTGCCAGCAGCCAGACCGTGGGGGGAGGCTACGAGCAGTACTTC,CASSQTVGGGYEQYF